This passage covers 17 T cell receptor beta chains from one sample sequenced in a study of early T cells in non-severe SARS-CoV-2 infection. MiXCR was run by TCRdb on the 5' RACE reads, yielding one entry per CDR3 protein. The repertoire holds about 32,000 distinct CDR3 sequences, over 8.5% seen once, with about 13% in the top ten. The sequencing sample was made of whole blood. The receptors originated from an adult who was a healthcare worker with PCR-confirmed SARS-CoV-2 infection or an uninfected control (not recorded which).

This chain joins TRBV18 and TRBJ1-2, with TRBD1 matching over 9 bases. There are 14 residues in the CDR3. The V gene end was trimmed by 5 bases and the J gene end by 6 bases; junction bases not matched to a gene: 7. Looked up from germline, CDR1 is KGHSH and CDR2 is LQKENI. In DNA, the CDR3 is TGTGCCAGCTCATCGGGGACAGGGACGGATGGCTACACCTTC. The encoded protein is CASSSGTGTDGYTF. The full variable domain, its missing parts supplied by reference TRBV18 and TRBJ1-2, is NAGVMQNPRHLVRRRGQEARLRCSPMKGHSHVYWYRQLPEEGLKFMVYLQKENIIDESGMPKERFSAEFPKEGPSILRIQQVVRGDSAAYFCASSSGTGTDGYTFGSGTRLTVV.

The chain uses TRBV3-1 and TRBJ1-1; 8 bases line up with TRBD1. The CDR3 extends over 14 amino acids. Trimming took 3 bases from V and 5 from J; bases not matched to a gene: 5. Per the germline V gene, CDR1 is LGHDT and CDR2 is YNNKEL (reference sequence). The CDR3 sequence is CASSHGDRGTEAFF. The CDR3 DNA reads as TGTGCCAGCAGCCATGGAGACAGGGGAACTGAAGCTTTCTTT.

In its sample, this clonotype was seen many times. This chain links TRBV19 with TRBJ2-5; D unresolved. The V end was cut by 3 bases, the J end by 1 base, with 0 bases between. The V gene's germline CDR1 is LNHDA and CDR2 SQIVND (reference sequence). The CDR3 sequence is 11 residues long. DNA of the CDR3: TGTGCCAGTAGTATCCAAGAGACCCAGTACTTC. It is translated as CASSIQETQYF.

In its sample, this clonotype was seen many times. The rearrangement uses TRBV20-1 and TRBJ1-6; no reliable D call. Germline V gene lookup returns CDR1 DFQATT and CDR2 SNEGSKA (reference sequence). This CDR3 spans 15 amino acids. V lost 5 bases and J 1 base, leaving 12 bases between the germline ends. The CDR3 bases are TGCAGTGCTTGGGCGGGGAGATCCTATAATTCACCCCTCCACTTT. Its translation: CSAWAGRSYNSPLHF.

This clonotype appeared a few times. The gene calls are TRBV4-1 and TRBJ1-1, with D possibly TRBD1 on 5 matching bases. Per germline, CDR1 MGHRA and CDR2 YSYEKL. The V end lost 7 bases, the J end lost 11 bases, and 20 bases lay between the germline ends. The CDR3 runs to 13 residues. The CDR3 nucleotides read TGCGCCAGCACTCCACAGGTTTCGGGTTTGGCTTTCTTT. Encoded protein: CASTPQVSGLAFF.

This clonotype was observed at least ten times. The rearrangement links TRBV7-2 to TRBJ2-7, with 7 nucleotides matching TRBD2. This CDR3 has 15 residues. With V trimmed by 2 bases and J by 6 bases, 10 bases remained unmatched. Looked up from germline, CDR1 is SGHTA and CDR2 is FQGNSA. CDR3 protein: CASSLFGGDVREQYF. CDR3 bases: TGTGCCAGCAGCTTATTTGGGGGGGACGTGCGCGAGCAGTACTTC.

The chain uses TRBV12-3 or TRBV12-4 and TRBJ2-3, with a tentative D call TRBD2 (7 bases). The CDR3 spans 16 residues. V was clipped by 1 base and J by 3 bases, with 14 bases between them. CDR3 amino acids: CASSLDQGGGTDTQYF. The CDR3 DNA reads as TGTGCCAGCAGTTTAGACCAGGGAGGGGGGACAGATACGCAGTATTTT.

The sample holds a few counts of this clonotype. The chain carries TRBV30 and TRBJ2-3, with TRBD2 matching over 8 bases. CDR1 is GTSNPN, CDR2 SVGIG, per germline (reference sequence). The V and J ends lost 5 bases and 3 bases, in that order; junction bases with no gene match: 7. This CDR3 comprises 14 residues. The CDR3 region has the DNA TGTGCCTGGGGGACGGGGGGGCGGACAGATACGCAGTATTTT. Amino acid sequence: CAWGTGGRTDTQYF.

Ten or more counts support this clonotype. V gene TRBV9 combines with J gene TRBJ1-1; a weak D match, TRBD1 (6 bases). Trimming took 1 base from V and 4 from J, leaving 11 bases between them. Germline V CDR1 and CDR2: SGDLS, YYNGEE. The CDR3 covers 14 residues. The CDR3 coding sequence is TGTGCCAGCAGCGTATCTCAGGGGAGCACTGAAGCTTTCTTT. Amino acids: CASSVSQGSTEAFF.

Points on this clonotype: A much more abundant neighbour one base away suggests this may be a read error. The chain uses TRBV9 and TRBJ2-2; D gene ambiguous. Between the trimmed V and J ends, which lost 9 bases and 1 base, there was a span of 13 bases. Germline CDR1 is SGDLS and CDR2 is YYNGEE. The CDR3 is 14 amino acids. This chain's CDR3 is CANRESENTGELFF. The CDR3 DNA follows: TGTGCCAACAGAGAATCAGAGAACACCGGGGAGCTGTTTTTT.

V usage is TRBV20-1 and J usage is TRBJ2-1; D unclear. The ends were cut back, 3 bases at V and 5 bases at J, with 11 bases in the middle. Germline V gives CDR1 DFQATT, CDR2 SNEGSKA (reference sequence). The CDR3 is 13 amino acids. The CDR3 sequence is CSARRWDNNEQFF. The CDR3 nucleotides are TGCAGTGCTAGGCGTTGGGATAACAATGAGCAGTTCTTC.

The V gene is TRBV7-2, the J gene TRBJ1-5; D unresolved. Trimming left V 1 base short and J 6 bases short, with 7 bases between. Germline CDR1 and CDR2: SGHTA and FQGNSA. CDR3 length equals 13 residues. CDR3 nucleotides: TGTGCCAGCAGCTTAGTAGGAATTCAGCCCCAGCATTTT. Protein product: CASSLVGIQPQHF.

This clonotype came up many times. The gene calls are TRBV7-2 and TRBJ1-5; D uncertain. Deletions cut 5 bases from V and 7 bases from J, with 15 bases between. CDR3 length: 14 residues. Germline loops: CDR1 SGHTA, CDR2 FQGNSA. The CDR3 spells CASSPRESTQPQHF. The CDR3 DNA reads as TGTGCCAGCAGCCCGAGGGAAAGCACACAGCCCCAGCATTTT.

A few counts support this clonotype. This rearrangement joins TRBV18 to TRBJ2-3; D call uncertain. The germline V gene encodes CDR1 KGHSH and CDR2 LQKENI. The length of the CDR3 is 12 residues. Trimming left V 3 bases short and J 6 bases short, with 7 bases between. The CDR3 reads CASSPLADTQYF. The CDR3 nucleotides are TGTGCCAGCTCACCTCTGGCTGATACGCAGTATTTT.

This clonotype was found many times. The chain joins TRBV12-3 or TRBV12-4 to TRBJ1-6, with D hard to call. V was clipped by 2 bases and J by 8 bases, with 7 bases between them. This CDR3 spans 13 amino acids. Here the CDR3 reads CASSLYPDSPLHF. CDR3 in DNA: TGTGCCAGCAGTTTATACCCCGATTCACCCCTCCACTTT.

The chain uses TRBV6-2 or TRBV6-3 and TRBJ2-7; D unresolved. Germline values: CDR1 MNHEY, CDR2 SVGEGT. The CDR3 has 11 amino acids. V lost 10 bases, J lost 3 bases, and 10 bases lay in between. Written as DNA, the CDR3 is TGTGCCACCACACAGAGCTACGAGCAGTACTTC. The encoded protein is CATTQSYEQYF.

This clonotype was observed at least ten times. This rearrangement joins TRBV29-1 to TRBJ2-2, with D perhaps matching TRBD1 (7 bases). Germline values: CDR1 SQVTM, CDR2 ANQGSEA. The CDR3 runs 13 residues. V lost 5 bases, J lost 5 bases, and 12 bases lay in between. This CDR3 is CSVSGGGTGELFF. In DNA, the CDR3 is TGCAGCGTTTCAGGGGGAGGAACCGGGGAGCTGTTTTTT.